This TCR beta chain was profiled in a study of post-analysis software for immune sequencing data (dated by TCRdb to between 2014 and 2017). Broadly, across the study: Disease courses on record covered relapsing-remitting, secondary progressive and progressive-relapsing multiple sclerosis, though some patients had no subtype annotation. A subset of samples was prepared in parallel using single-end sample barcoding, then pooled and co-amplified after Illumina adapter ligation. The multiple sclerosis patient repertoires were compared with more than 10 previously published healthy control repertoires from donors aged roughly 6 to 25 years. Findings and caveats that apply to the study as a whole: Patients showed significantly higher frequencies than controls for a handful of TRBV segments, among them TRBV5-6, TRBV5-1 and TRBV20-1. Multiple sclerosis patients had significantly lower normalized Chao1 diversity than controls, a result that suggests substantial peripheral T-cell clonal expansion. Direct clustering with F measure revealed strong co-clustering of samples prepared in the same batch, which led to a batch-effect correction. The control group was slightly older than the multiple sclerosis patient group.

The method was PCR. The sample was run on an Illumina HiSeq 2500. To reduce PCR and sequencing biases, unique molecular identifiers were built into the TCR beta cDNA libraries. Every 1 to 10 million input T cells yielded approximately 500,000 cDNA molecules, meaning each molecule approximated one T cell. The same protocol used for the earlier healthy control dataset was applied to prepare and sequence the patient libraries. Samples belonging to the same batch were prepared together, multiplexed and sequenced on a shared HiSeq lane. The authors processed their data as follows. Raw barcoded reads were processed with MIGEC, discarding single-read molecular identifier groups before consensus assembly and CDR3 extraction. Clonotype tables were post-analysed with VDJtools, normalizing diversity by down-sampling all datasets to the smallest sample size. Repertoire overlap clustering matched CDR3 amino acid but not nucleotide sequences to correct batch-related cross-sample contamination. The raw public reads went through TCRdb reprocessing: fastp at Q25, MiXCR clone calling, in-frame beta chains kept. A single entry per CDR3 protein holds the most common genes and DNA from its merged rows. The V and J calls, along with clone size, are taken from TCRdb and not from the paper's own processing. This sample comprises more than 450,000 distinct CDR3 sequences, less than 40% of them detected only once. The ten largest clones represent about 6% of the sample.

Regarding this clonotype: Its antigen is still unknown. Per-base qualities were not stored, and no clone one base away is much larger.

Trimming removed 0 bases from V and 4 bases from J; the gene matches leave 11 bases unexplained. Spanning cysteine to phenylalanine, the CDR3 consists of 19 amino acids. Only the CDR3 region is kept as DNA, spanning 57 bases read in frame from base 1. CDR1 MNHEY and CDR2 SVGEGT are derived from the germline V gene. To demonstrate the VDJtools post-analysis software, TCR beta repertoires were profiled from the peripheral blood of some 12 young patients with multiple sclerosis. The multiple sclerosis patients were children and adolescents ranging in age from roughly 6 to 15 years. The chain is encoded by TRBV6-2 or TRBV6-3 joined to TRBJ1-6, with TRBD1 matching 8 junction bases. The sequence was collected from a girl aged 2 to 17 with multiple sclerosis. Sequencing was carried out using blood. The DNA reads TGTGCCAGCAGTTACTCGTTGACAGGGGCTGACTCTTATAATTCACCCCTCCACTTT. Its translation is CASSYSLTGADSYNSPLHF.